One sample yielded the 21 T cell receptor beta chains listed below, sequenced in a study of CD8 T cells in ankylosing spondylitis. Using its own MiXCR run on the 5' RACE reads, TCRdb lists one record per CDR3 protein. The table includes fewer than 150,000 distinct CDR3 sequences, roughly 6.6% detected once. Sequencing was carried out using blood, either unsorted or a sorted T cell fraction (not recorded which). The receptors derive from a female donor with ankylosing spondylitis or in good health (not recorded which).

At least ten counts were recorded for this clonotype. J is TRBJ2-3 and V is TRBV28, with a possible D match to TRBD2 (5 bases). The germline gives CDR1 MDHEN, CDR2 SYDVKM. The CDR3 is 14 amino acids. With 4 bases removed from V and 3 bases from J, the gap between germline ends came to 11 bases. CDR3 DNA sequence: TGTGCCAGCAGTTCCCCTCAGCGGACAGATACGCAGTATTTT. It is translated as CASSSPQRTDTQYF.

This clonotype showed up many times. The J gene is TRBJ1-5, the V gene TRBV2; no clear D gene. CDR3 length: 13 residues. V lost 0 bases to trimming and J lost 9 bases, with 9 bases between them. The germline gives CDR1 SNHLY, CDR2 FYNNEI. The CDR3, as DNA: TGTGCCAGCAGTGAAGCCGGCGGGATGCCCCAGCATTTT. Translated, it gives CASSEAGGMPQHF.

J is TRBJ2-4 and V is TRBV11-2; the D is unclear. The germline gives CDR1 SGHAT, CDR2 FQNNGV. The V and J ends lost 5 bases and 8 bases respectively, with 16 bases between them. The CDR3 sequence is 14 residues long. The CDR3 DNA follows: TGTGCCAGCAGCCGAGACGCGGCGTTCGACATTCAGTACTTC. It is translated as CASSRDAAFDIQYF.

This clonotype has ten or more counts. The J gene is TRBJ2-3, the V gene TRBV5-1; D ambiguous. The germline gives CDR1 SGHRS, CDR2 YFSETQ. CDR3 length: 13 amino acids. V was shortened by 3 bases and J by 4 bases, with 9 bases between the two germline ends. CDR3 DNA: TGCGCCAGCAGCTGGAATAGTGCAGATACGCAGTATTTT. The encoded protein is CASSWNSADTQYF.

J is TRBJ1-1 and V is TRBV14, with 11 bases identical to TRBD1. The CDR3 has 14 amino acids. Per germline, CDR1 SGHDN and CDR2 FVKESK. The V segment lost 6 bases and the J segment 5 bases; nucleotides outside the gene matches: 5. The CDR3 bases are TGTGCCAGCAGTTGGGGGACAGGGGGAACTGAAGCTTTCTTT. It yields the protein CASSWGTGGTEAFF.

This clonotype was seen at least ten times. The rearrangement links TRBV4-2 to TRBJ1-3; D perhaps matches TRBD1 (5 bases). The CDR3 spans 16 residues. V was pared by 5 bases and J by 1 base, with 15 bases between. Germline V lookup: CDR1 LGHNA, CDR2 YNFKEQ. The CDR3 region is CASSGAGRRSGNTIYF. Here the CDR3 DNA reads TGTGCCAGCAGCGGAGCAGGGAGGAGGTCTGGAAACACCATATATTTT.

This clonotype was found many times. The rearrangement joins TRBV10-3 to TRBJ2-5, with D unresolved. This CDR3 region has 11 residues. Germline CDR1 and CDR2: ENHRY and SYGVKD. Trimming stripped 2 bases from V and 2 bases from J, with 0 bases between. CDR3 sequence: CAISEQETQYF. The CDR3 bases are TGTGCCATCAGTGAGCAAGAGACCCAGTACTTC.

With respect to this clonotype: Relative to the germline gene, one junction end is altered; a read error may explain this. CDR3 residues: CSARGGAQAGASILTF. The CDR3 DNA sequence: TGCAGTGCCAGAGGGGGCGCCCAGGCTGGGGCCAGCATCCTGACTTTC. The chain combines TRBV20-1 with TRBJ2-6, with TRBD1 identical over 7 bases. The CDR3 sequence is 16 residues long. Germline V gene data show CDR1 as DFQATT and CDR2 as SNEGSKA (reference sequence).

This clonotype was seen many times. This sequence joins TRBV5-1 and TRBJ1-1; unclear D gene. Deletions cut 0 bases from V and 2 bases from J, with 8 bases between. CDR1 is SGHRS and CDR2 is YFSETQ in the germline V gene. The CDR3 totals 14 residues. CDR3 amino acids: CASSLESGNTEAFF. CDR3 nucleotides: TGCGCCAGCAGCTTGGAGTCAGGTAACACTGAAGCTTTCTTT.

The chain combines TRBV2 with TRBJ2-1; 8 bases line up with TRBD2. Unmatched junction bases numbered 7, after V lost 8 bases and J lost 4 bases. CDR1 is SNHLY, CDR2 FYNNEI, per germline. This CDR3 has 14 amino acids. CDR3 sequence (DNA): TGTGCCAGCCTCCATAGCGGGGTTTACAATGAGCAGTTCTTC. Its protein product is CASLHSGVYNEQFF.

J is TRBJ2-4 and V is TRBV4-3; 9 bases are shared with TRBD2. V shed 0 bases and J 6 bases; nucleotides not matched to a gene: 12. Germline loops: CDR1 LGHNA, CDR2 YSLEER. The CDR3 loop spans 18 amino acids. The CDR3 DNA sequence: TGCGCCAGCAGCCAAGATATTGGCGGGGGGGCCGGGGGAAACATTCAGTACTTC. Translation gives CASSQDIGGGAGGNIQYF.

The table lists this clonotype with many counts. The chain joins TRBV5-1 to TRBJ2-2, with unresolved D. Germline V gives CDR1 SGHRS, CDR2 YFSETQ. This CDR3 is built from 15 residues. The germline V and J ends were trimmed by 3 bases and 4 bases, with 13 bases remaining between them. CDR3 sequence: CASSSLDRRTGELFF. The CDR3 bases are TGCGCCAGCAGCTCGCTGGACCGACGCACCGGGGAGCTGTTTTTT.

The V and J genes are TRBV7-3 and TRBJ2-5, with D unresolved. The CDR3 spans 13 residues. The germline gives CDR1 SGHTA, CDR2 FQGTGA. Trimming pared 2 bases from V and 1 base from J, leaving 5 bases between. The chain's CDR3 is CASSLHTQETQYF. In nucleotides, the CDR3 is TGTGCCAGCAGCTTACATACCCAAGAGACCCAGTACTTC.

The table lists this clonotype with many counts. V and J are TRBV6-5 and TRBJ1-5; D unclear. The ends were cut back, 1 base at V and 0 bases at J, with 10 bases in the middle. The CDR3 totals 16 residues. The germline V gene encodes CDR1 MNHEY and CDR2 SVGAGI. In DNA form, the CDR3 reads TGTGCCAGCAGTTACTTCCCCCGGGGTAGCAATCAGCCCCAGCATTTT. This translates into CASSYFPRGSNQPQHF.

The V call is TRBV18, the J call TRBJ1-5; D is ambiguous. Trimming took 6 bases from V and 4 from J, leaving 13 bases between them. Germline CDR1 is KGHSH and CDR2 is LQKENI. The CDR3 covers 14 residues. The CDR3 nucleotides read TGTGCCAGCTCCCCCGGGGATCCAAATCAGCCCCAGCATTTT. As protein: CASSPGDPNQPQHF.

This clonotype came up many times. The chain has TRBV5-1 and TRBJ2-3; D gene uncertain. The V gene's germline CDR1 is SGHRS and CDR2 YFSETQ. This CDR3 has 13 amino acids. V lost 0 bases to trimming and J lost 0 bases, with 2 bases between them. The CDR3 DNA sequence: TGCGCCAGCAGCTTGGAGAGCACAGATACGCAGTATTTT. Protein sequence: CASSLESTDTQYF. Filled out from reference TRBV5-1 and TRBJ2-3, the complete variable domain reads KAGVTQTPRYLIKTRGQQVTLSCSPISGHRSVSWYQQTPGQGLQFLFEYFSETQRNKGNFPGRFSGRQFSNSRSEMNVSTLELGDSALYLCASSLESTDTQYFGPGTRLTVL.

At least ten counts were recorded for this clonotype. The chain joins TRBV3-1 to TRBJ2-1, with D perhaps matching TRBD2 (5 bases). Per germline, CDR1 LGHDT and CDR2 YNNKEL (reference sequence). V was clipped by 4 bases and J by 8 bases, with 9 bases between them. The CDR3 sequence is 12 residues long. The CDR3 DNA is TGTGCCAGCAGCCCAGGACTCGATGAGCAGTTCTTC. Amino acid sequence: CASSPGLDEQFF.

The chain combines TRBV4-2 with TRBJ1-5; 7 nucleotides align to TRBD1. Germline values: CDR1 LGHNA, CDR2 YNFKEQ. J was trimmed by 3 bases and V by 0 bases; bases with no gene match: 11. This CDR3 contains 18 residues. The CDR3 loop reads CASSQDGRQGVSNQPQHF. CDR3 bases: TGTGCCAGCAGCCAAGATGGCAGGCAGGGGGTATCCAATCAGCCCCAGCATTTT.

At least ten counts were recorded for this clonotype. This chain links TRBV5-1 with TRBJ2-1, with 12 bases identical to TRBD2. Germline V lookup: CDR1 SGHRS, CDR2 YFSETQ. Losses at the gene ends were 3 bases for V and 6 bases for J; bases not matched to a gene: 4. This CDR3 region has 15 residues. CDR3 region: CASSSTSGGINEQFF. The CDR3 bases are TGCGCCAGCAGCTCGACTAGCGGGGGTATCAATGAGCAGTTCTTC.

This clonotype was detected many times. The chain employs TRBV28 and TRBJ2-1; D uncertain. The germline V gene encodes CDR1 MDHEN and CDR2 SYDVKM. Between the trimmed V and J ends, which lost 3 bases and 9 bases, there was a span of 6 bases. This CDR3 region has 11 residues. DNA for the CDR3: TGTGCCAGCAGTTTGTTAGGTGAGCAGTTCTTC. Translated: CASSLLGEQFF.

This clonotype showed up many times. One junction end does not reproduce the germline sequence, and a read error may be involved. V and J are TRBV7-7 and TRBJ2-7, with D perhaps TRBD2 (5 bases). The germline V gene encodes CDR1 SSHAT and CDR2 FNYEAQ (reference sequence). There are 15 residues in the CDR3. CDR3 protein: CASSPVRAGSDEQYF. The CDR3 region has the DNA TGTGCTAGCAGCCCAGTGCGGGCAGGTTCCGATGAGCAGTACTTC.